These T cell receptor beta chains were read from a single sample in a study of response to subunit inactivated influenza vaccine. One entry per CDR3 protein, called by TCRdb with MiXCR from the RT-PCR reads. This sample has around 600,000 distinct CDR3 sequences, with around 11% found just once. The same sample was also used in a study of T cells expressing NK-cell markers.

The sequences come from PBMCs from blood, collected on the day of vaccination. The receptors shown here come from a man in his fifties or sixties who received an inactivated influenza vaccine. Both conserved end residues are part of each CDR3. The D gene is left open where the match is weak. The size field is filled for only some rows; it gives once, few, many or a size class.

d_gene,v_gene,j_gene,abundance,CDR3nt,CDR3aa
TRBD2,TRBV12-3/TRBV12-4,TRBJ2-5,many,TGTGCCAGCAGTTTGTCTAGCGGGAGTACTCGCCAAGAGACCCAGTACTTC,CASSLSSGSTRQETQYF
NA,TRBV7-3,TRBJ2-5,NA,TGTGCCAGCAGCTTATCCAGGGAACGTGGAGAGACCCAGTACTTC,CASSLSRERGETQYF
NA,TRBV6-5,TRBJ2-3,many,TGTGCCAGCAGTTACGCGGGACAGTCGTTCGGGCTGTATTTT,CASSYAGQSFGLYF
NA,TRBV18,TRBJ1-3,NA,TGTGCCAGCTCACCACCGGGGAATGCCATATATTTT,CASSPPGNAIYF
TRBD2,TRBV27,TRBJ2-7,few,TGTGCCAGCAGGTCCCTAGCGGTCGGAGACGAGCAGTACTTC,CASRSLAVGDEQYF
TRBD1,TRBV28,TRBJ1-1,few,TGTGCCAGCATCAACCGGGACAGCACCACTGAAGCTTTCTTT,CASINRDSTTEAFF
NA,TRBV20-1,TRBJ2-5,once,TGCAGTGTCACGGGATACCAAGAGACCCAGTACTTC,CSVTGYQETQYF
TRBD1,TRBV6-1,TRBJ2-7,NA,TGTGCCAGCAGTGCTCGCGGGACAGGGGTAGGCGAGCAGTACTTC,CASSARGTGVGEQYF
TRBD1,TRBV29-1,TRBJ2-3,NA,TGCAGCGGATCGGGACAGGGATTACATACGCAGTATTTT,CSGSGQGLHTQYF
TRBD2,TRBV7-2,TRBJ2-1,NA,TGTGCCAGCAGCCCTCGGACTAGCGGGAGTCATGTGGAGCAGTTCTTC,CASSPRTSGSHVEQFF
NA,TRBV10-1,TRBJ2-3,NA,TGCGCCAGCAGTGATTTGAGTTACAGCACAGATACGCAGTATTTT,CASSDLSYSTDTQYF
NA,TRBV2,TRBJ2-3,NA,TGTGCCAGCGGGTCAAACGTAGGTACGCAGTATTTT,CASGSNVGTQYF
NA,TRBV12-3/TRBV12-4,TRBJ2-7,NA,TGTGCCAGCAGTTCCTCGAGGGGACCCCTCTACGAGCAGTACTTC,CASSSSRGPLYEQYF
TRBD2,TRBV7-2,TRBJ2-7,NA,TGTGCCAGCAGGCTCGGACTAGCGGGAACCTACGAGCAGTACTTC,CASRLGLAGTYEQYF
NA,TRBV10-3,TRBJ2-7,few,TGTGCCATCAGTGAGTCGGGACGAGCCTACGAGCAGTACTTC,CAISESGRAYEQYF
NA,TRBV7-9,TRBJ2-2,NA,TGTGCCAGCAGAGCGACGACCGGGGAGCTGTTTTTT,CASRATTGELFF
NA,TRBV9,TRBJ1-3,few,TGTGCCAGCAGCGCTAGAGACCCCAGGGGCTCTGGAAACACCATATATTTT,CASSARDPRGSGNTIYF
TRBD2,TRBV11-2,TRBJ2-3,few,TGTGCCAGCAGCAAGGTCCCGGGGGGGTGGGCAGATACGCAGTATTTT,CASSKVPGGWADTQYF
TRBD1,TRBV3-1,TRBJ1-1,few,TGTGCCAGCAGCTGGACAGGGGGCTCCACTGAAGCTTTCTTT,CASSWTGGSTEAFF
NA,TRBV7-9,TRBJ2-2,NA,TGTGCCAGCAGCTTAGCGAGGTTGGGGAGAGACACCGGGGAGCTGTTTTTT,CASSLARLGRDTGELFF
NA,TRBV5-1,TRBJ2-7,many,TGCGCCAGCAGGAGGGACTCGAAAACGTCCTACGAGCAGTACTTC,CASRRDSKTSYEQYF
NA,TRBV20-1,TRBJ2-3,NA,TGCAGTGCTAGAGATCTCCAGCGGGCTAGCACAGATACGCAGTATTTT,CSARDLQRASTDTQYF
NA,TRBV27,TRBJ1-3,many,TGTGCCAGCAGTTCTTTACAGGGTGGTCGGAGAAACACCATATATTTT,CASSSLQGGRRNTIYF
NA,TRBV10-3,TRBJ2-7,many,TGTGCCATCAGTGAGTCGAATTTGGGAGTGTACGAGCAGTACTTC,CAISESNLGVYEQYF